These 8 T cell receptor beta chains share one sample of origin, sequenced in a study of T cell responses to AZD1222 COVID-19 vaccine (dated by TCRdb to about 2021). The sample's time point label, in plain terms: baseline before first vaccination. The receptor library was made with the immunoSEQ multiplex PCR assay. In TCRdb, the immuneACCESS table is reduced to in-frame sequences with V and J assigned. These tables do not hold every clone; where another copy was compared, an unresolved V gene accounts for under half, and the others remain unexplained. The table for this sample lists some 170,000 clones; approximately 88% of them were counted only once. Clones ranked in the top ten supply 1.5% to 2% of the sample. Sequencing used peripheral blood, obtained on day 0 of AZD1222 vaccination. The receptors derive from an adult in good health.

The count of this clone is one. The chain carries TRBV6-6 and TRBJ1-5; 11 bases align to TRBD1. Germline V gives CDR1 MNHNY, CDR2 SVGAGI (reference sequence). There are 20 residues in the CDR3. J lost 2 bases, V lost 5 bases, and 17 bases had no gene match. The chain's CDR3 is CASSPISGTGGTLGNQPQHF. In DNA, the CDR3 is TGTGCCAGCAGTCCTATATCCGGGACAGGGGGAACCCTGGGCAATCAGCCCCAGCATTTT.

The J gene is TRBJ1-4, the V gene TRBV6-6; D perhaps matches TRBD1 (6 bases). Trimming stripped 6 bases from V and 4 bases from J, with 12 bases between. The CDR3 has 14 amino acids. Per germline, CDR1 MNHNY and CDR2 SVGAGI (reference sequence). The CDR3 nucleotides read TGTGCCAGCAGGGCAGGACAGAATAATGAAAAACTGTTTTTT. Its protein is CASRAGQNNEKLFF.

This chain joins TRBV6-5 and TRBJ2-7, with D perhaps given as TRBD1 or TRBD2 (5 bases each). CDR1 MNHEY and CDR2 SVGAGI come from the germline V gene. The CDR3 covers 13 residues. V was pared by 7 bases and J by 2 bases, with 12 bases between. The CDR3 nucleotides are TGTGCCAGCACCGCCGGGACCGCCTACGAGCAGTACGTC. Translating it yields CASTAGTAYEQYV.

This rearrangement joins TRBV28 to TRBJ2-7; D might be TRBD1 (6 bases). V dropped 5 bases and J dropped 4 bases, with 21 bases sitting between them. This CDR3 contains 16 residues. The germline V gene encodes CDR1 MDHEN and CDR2 SYDVKM. CDR3 nucleotides: TGTGCCAGCAGTCCCACCACAGGGTTAGAGGTTTACGAGCAGTACGTC. Protein product: CASSPTTGLEVYEQYV.

The chain uses TRBV6-5 and TRBJ1-2; 8 bases map to TRBD1. Germline loops: CDR1 MNHEY, CDR2 SVGAGI. The CDR3 length is 13 residues. The V gene end was trimmed by 4 bases and the J gene end by 4 bases; junction bases not matched to a gene: 2. The CDR3 nucleotides are TGTGCCAGCAGTTCACAGGGGGGCTATGGCTACACCTTC. As protein: CASSSQGGYGYTF.

Only one count was recorded for this clone. The rearrangement joins TRBV10-3 to TRBJ2-3, with TRBD2 identical over 9 bases. Germline V CDR1 and CDR2: ENHRY, SYGVKD. The V gene end was trimmed by 10 bases and the J gene end by 3 bases; junction bases not matched to a gene: 11. This CDR3 region has 15 residues. The CDR3 bases are TGTGCCACCCTAGGGCGGGGGGGTCGAACAGATACGCAGTATTTT. Protein sequence: CATLGRGGRTDTQYF.

This clone has only one observation. This rearrangement joins TRBV2 to TRBJ2-7; 7 bases agree with TRBD2. Per germline, CDR1 SNHLY and CDR2 FYNNEI. V lost 4 bases to trimming and J lost 0 bases; unmatched junction nucleotides: 3. CDR3 length: 14 amino acids. This CDR3 is CASSGSGFSYEQYF. As DNA, the CDR3 is TGTGCCAGCAGTGGTAGCGGGTTCTCCTACGAGCAGTACTTC.

The chain carries TRBV7-2 and TRBJ2-5, with TRBD2 as a possible D gene (6 bases). CDR1 is SGHTA, CDR2 FQGNSA, per germline. The CDR3 runs to 14 residues. V gave up 1 base and J gave up 5 bases, with 11 bases separating them. CDR3 sequence: CASSLEGGVETQYF. The CDR3 DNA reads as TGTGCCAGCAGCTTAGAGGGCGGGGTGGAGACCCAGTACTTC.